This TCR beta chain was retrieved from a study of control samples from healthy donors and cancer patients. Germline trimming cut 1 base from V and 5 bases from J; bases unmatched to any gene: 5. Germline V gene sequence: CDR1 LGHNA, CDR2 YSLEER. The CDR3 contains 14 residues. Clones were read by immunoSEQ multiplex PCR, and TCRdb kept only the in-frame ones, dropping some. The table records around 140,000 clones, approximately 94% of them present only once. The chain uses TRBV4-3 and TRBJ2-7; 7 bases match TRBD1. What was sequenced was blood. The TCR originated in a man aged 35-49 years in good health. CDR3 residues: CASSQGRGLDEQYF. CDR3 DNA: TGCGCCAGCAGCCAAGGCAGGGGGTTGGACGAGCAGTACTTC.